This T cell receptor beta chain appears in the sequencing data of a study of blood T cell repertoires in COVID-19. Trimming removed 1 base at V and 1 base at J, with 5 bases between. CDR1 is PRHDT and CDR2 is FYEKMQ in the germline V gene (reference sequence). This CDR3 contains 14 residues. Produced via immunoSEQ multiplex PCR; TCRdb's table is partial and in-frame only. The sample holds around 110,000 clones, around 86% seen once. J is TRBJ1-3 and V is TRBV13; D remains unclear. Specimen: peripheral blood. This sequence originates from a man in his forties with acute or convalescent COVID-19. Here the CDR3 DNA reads TGTGCCAGCAGCTTAGTCTCTTCTGGAAACACCATATATTTT. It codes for CASSLVSSGNTIYF.